The rows below give T cell receptor beta chains drawn from one sample of a study of chemoradiotherapy in HPV16-positive cancers. Method: immunoSEQ multiplex PCR; TCRdb's copy keeps in-frame clones and lacks some. There are 30,000 or so clones in the sample; approximately 88% occur only once, and about 5.1% lies in the top ten. The specimen comprised blood, sampled from a patient who underwent chemoradiotherapy. Receptors were obtained from a human donor with HPV-associated anogenital cancer. Both conserved end residues are part of each CDR3. D genes are given only for firm matches. Size is omitted from some rows. Given values are once, few, many or a class for expanded clones.

cdr3_length	v_call	d_call	clone_size	j_call	cdr3_aa	cdr3_nt
14	TRBV18	TRBD1	NA	TRBJ1-2	CASSTTGGNYGYTF	TGTGCCAGCTCAACGACAGGGGGGAACTATGGCTACACCTTC
15	TRBV5-1	TRBD1	NA	TRBJ2-3	CASSLDRGNTDTQYF	TGCGCCAGCAGCTTGGACAGGGGAAACACAGATACGCAGTATTTT
17	TRBV6-4	NA	NA	TRBJ2-6	CASSEDRLSSGANVLTF	TGTGCCAGCAGTGAAGACAGGCTGAGCTCTGGGGCCAACGTCCTGACTTTC
16	TRBV10-1	NA	NA	TRBJ2-1	CASSESGQGSYNEQFF	TGCGCCAGCAGTGAGTCGGGGCAGGGCTCCTACAATGAGCAGTTCTTC
13	TRBV5-6	NA	few	TRBJ1-6	CASSSQDNSPLHF	TGTGCCAGCAGCTCACAGGATAATTCACCCCTCCACTTT
15	TRBV7-2	TRBD2	NA	TRBJ2-7	CASSVLAGGLYEQYF	TGTGCCAGCAGCGTACTAGCGGGAGGGCTATACGAGCAGTACTTC
15	TRBV10-2	TRBD2	NA	TRBJ2-3	CASSEGLAGVDTQYF	TGCGCCAGCAGTGAGGGACTAGCGGGAGTGGATACGCAGTATTTT
12	TRBV6-1	TRBD1	once	TRBJ1-2	CASSRDREGSTF	TGTGCCAGCAGTCGGGACAGGGAGGGAAGTACCTTC
18	TRBV10-3	TRBD2	few	TRBJ2-3	CAISEWMASGSVADTQYF	TGTGCCATCAGTGAGTGGATGGCTAGCGGGAGTGTTGCAGATACGCAGTATTTT
15	TRBV11-1	NA	few	TRBJ2-7	CASSFYSGSSYEQYF	TGTGCCAGCAGCTTTTATAGCGGATCTTCCTACGAGCAGTACTTC
14	TRBV27	NA	NA	TRBJ1-5	CASSAFGSNQPQHF	TGTGCCAGCAGTGCGTTTGGTAGCAATCAGCCCCAGCATTTT
15	TRBV5-4	TRBD2	NA	TRBJ2-7	CASSFGLAGPYEQYF	TGTGCCAGCAGCTTCGGCCTAGCGGGACCCTACGAGCAGTACTTC
15	TRBV9	NA	NA	TRBJ1-4	CASSVAGATNEKLFF	TGTGCCAGCAGCGTCGCAGGGGCAACTAATGAAAAACTGTTTTTT
18	TRBV7-2	TRBD2	NA	TRBJ2-7	CASSLTSGGRTASYEQYF	TGTGCCAGCAGCTTGACTAGCGGGGGCCGAACCGCCTCCTACGAGCAGTACTTC
14	TRBV6-4	NA	NA	TRBJ2-3	CASSDGTGTDTQYF	TGTGCCAGCAGTGACGGGACGGGCACAGATACGCAGTATTTT
14	TRBV10-2	NA	NA	TRBJ1-5	CASRDPGLNQPQHF	TGCGCCAGCAGAGACCCGGGTCTCAATCAGCCCCAGCATTTT
16	TRBV18	NA	once	TRBJ1-1	CASSLNSGTLNTEAFF	TGTGCCAGCTCACTTAATTCCGGGACACTAAACACTGAAGCTTTCTTT
15	TRBV27	TRBD1	NA	TRBJ2-7	CASSPRQGASYEQYF	TGTGCCAGCAGTCCCCGACAGGGGGCCTCCTACGAGCAGTACTTC
17	TRBV7-2	NA	once	TRBJ1-5	CASSAPAGSGSNQPQHF	TGTGCCAGCAGCGCCCCGGCAGGGTCGGGGAGCAATCAGCCCCAGCATTTT
14	TRBV4-1	NA	NA	TRBJ1-2	CASSQGLANYGYTF	TGCGCCAGCAGCCAAGGTCTTGCTAACTATGGCTACACCTTC
15	TRBV15	TRBD1	NA	TRBJ2-1	CATSGDRGRFDEQFF	TGTGCCACCAGCGGTGACAGGGGGCGTTTCGATGAGCAGTTCTTC
16	TRBV7-9	NA	NA	TRBJ2-7	CASSPGGTGNSYEQYF	TGTGCCAGCAGTCCGGGGGGGACAGGTAATTCCTACGAGCAGTACTTC